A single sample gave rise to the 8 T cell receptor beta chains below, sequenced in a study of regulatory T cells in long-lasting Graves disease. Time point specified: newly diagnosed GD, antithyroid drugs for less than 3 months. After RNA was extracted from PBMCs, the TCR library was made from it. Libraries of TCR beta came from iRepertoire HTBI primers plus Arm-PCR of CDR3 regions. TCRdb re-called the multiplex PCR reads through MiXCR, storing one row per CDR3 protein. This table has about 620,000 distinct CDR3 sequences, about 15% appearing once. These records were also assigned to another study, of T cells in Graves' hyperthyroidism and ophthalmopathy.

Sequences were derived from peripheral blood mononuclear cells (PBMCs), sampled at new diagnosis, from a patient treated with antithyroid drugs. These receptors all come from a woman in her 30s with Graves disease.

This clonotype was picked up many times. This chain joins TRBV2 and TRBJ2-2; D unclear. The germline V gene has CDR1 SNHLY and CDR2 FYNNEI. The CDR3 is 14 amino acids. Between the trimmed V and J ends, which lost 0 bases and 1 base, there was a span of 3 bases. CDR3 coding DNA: TGTGCCAGCAGTGAAGCCCAGAACACCGGGGAGCTGTTTTTT. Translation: CASSEAQNTGELFF.

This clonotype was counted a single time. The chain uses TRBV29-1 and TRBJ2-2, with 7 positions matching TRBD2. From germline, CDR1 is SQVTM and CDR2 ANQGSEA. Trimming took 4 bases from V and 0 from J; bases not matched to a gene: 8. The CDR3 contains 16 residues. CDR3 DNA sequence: TGCAGCGTTGTTTTGGGGAGGGGTGCGAACACCGGGGAGCTGTTTTTT. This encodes CSVVLGRGANTGELFF.

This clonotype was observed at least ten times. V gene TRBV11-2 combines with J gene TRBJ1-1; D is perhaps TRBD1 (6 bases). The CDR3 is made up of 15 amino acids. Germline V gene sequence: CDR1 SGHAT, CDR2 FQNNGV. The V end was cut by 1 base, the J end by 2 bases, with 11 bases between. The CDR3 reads CASSLVAGVNTEAFF. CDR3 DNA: TGTGCCAGCAGCTTAGTGGCAGGGGTTAACACTGAAGCTTTCTTT.

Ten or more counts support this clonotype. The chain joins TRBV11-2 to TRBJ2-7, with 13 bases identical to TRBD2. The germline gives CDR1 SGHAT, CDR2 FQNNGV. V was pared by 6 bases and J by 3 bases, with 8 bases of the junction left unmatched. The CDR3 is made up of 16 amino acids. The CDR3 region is CASRSGTSGKVYEQYF. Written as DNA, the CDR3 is TGTGCCAGCAGGTCCGGGACTAGCGGGAAAGTCTACGAGCAGTACTTC.

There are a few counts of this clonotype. CDR3 nucleotide sequence: TGTGCCAGTCGGTCGGGCGGAGGGGGCACAGATACGCAGTATTTT. Translation: CASRSGGGGTDTQYF. The chain joins TRBV2 to TRBJ2-3; a possible D gene is TRBD2 (6 bases). V lost 9 bases and J lost 1, with 17 bases in between. CDR1 and CDR2 from the germline V gene are SNHLY and FYNNEI. The CDR3 is made up of 15 amino acids.

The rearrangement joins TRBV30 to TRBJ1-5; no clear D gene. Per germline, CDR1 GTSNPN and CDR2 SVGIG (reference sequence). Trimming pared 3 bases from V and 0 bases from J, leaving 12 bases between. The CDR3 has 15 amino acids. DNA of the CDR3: TGTGCCTGGAGCAGGTTTGTCGATAGCAATCAGCCCCAGCATTTT. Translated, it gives CAWSRFVDSNQPQHF.

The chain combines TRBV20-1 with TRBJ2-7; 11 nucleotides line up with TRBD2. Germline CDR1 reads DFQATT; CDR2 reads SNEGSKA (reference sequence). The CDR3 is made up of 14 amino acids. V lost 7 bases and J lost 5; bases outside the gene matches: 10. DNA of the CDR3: TGCAGTGTTGGATTCTTAGCGGGGGGGAACGAGCAGTACTTC. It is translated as CSVGFLAGGNEQYF.

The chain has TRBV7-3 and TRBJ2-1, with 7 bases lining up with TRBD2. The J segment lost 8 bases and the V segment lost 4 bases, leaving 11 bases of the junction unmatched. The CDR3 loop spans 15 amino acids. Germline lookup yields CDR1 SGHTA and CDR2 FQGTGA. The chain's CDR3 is CASSSSNGGRDEQFF. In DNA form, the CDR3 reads TGTGCCAGCAGCTCCTCTAACGGGGGGAGGGATGAGCAGTTCTTC.